One and the same sample provided the 15 T cell receptor beta chains below, sequenced in a study of OX40 agonist ivuxolimab in advanced cancers. The protocol used for the library was the immunoSEQ multiplex PCR assay. TCRdb carries this immuneACCESS record with in-frame sequences only. Its versions omit some clonotypes, under half of them owing to an unresolved V gene in the studies checked, with the rest unexplained. The sample profile shows 50,000 to 80,000 clones; approximately 79% of them were found once. Together, the top ten hold about 2.2% of the sample. The sample here was CD4+ or CD8+ T cells sorted from blood, taken in a trial of the OX40 agonist ivuxolimab. The receptors originated from an adult with an advanced solid tumor such as melanoma, head and neck, liver or kidney cancer.

This clone showed up just once. The gene calls are TRBV14 and TRBJ2-5, with D possibly matching TRBD1 (6 bases). Per the germline V gene, CDR1 is SGHDN and CDR2 is FVKESK. Between the trimmed V and J ends, which lost 1 base and 7 bases, there was a span of 10 bases. The CDR3 is made up of 13 amino acids. For the CDR3, the DNA is TGTGCCAGCAGCCAAGGCCAGGGGCGGACCCAGTACTTC. It is translated as CASSQGQGRTQYF.

In its sample, this clone was seen once. The chain joins TRBV5-1 to TRBJ2-7; TRBD2 might be the D (5 bases). V shed 0 bases and J shed 6 bases, with 13 bases lying between them. The V gene's germline CDR1 is SGHRS and CDR2 YFSETQ. The CDR3 is 14 amino acids. CDR3 region: CASSLAAGGGEQYF. CDR3 coding DNA: TGCGCCAGCAGCTTGGCTGCAGGAGGAGGCGAGCAGTACTTC.

The gene calls are TRBV2 and TRBJ1-6; 9 positions match TRBD1. The CDR3 runs to 16 residues. The junction had 9 bases not matched to a gene; V was cut back by 7 bases and J by 5 bases. From germline, CDR1 is SNHLY and CDR2 FYNNEI. CDR3 amino acids: CASILQGAGNNSPLHF. Here the CDR3 DNA reads TGTGCCAGCATTCTACAGGGGGCAGGGAATAATTCACCCCTCCACTTT.

This chain connects TRBV2 to TRBJ2-3, with D tentatively TRBD1 (6 bases). CDR3 length equals 13 residues. V lost 5 bases and J lost 5, with 11 bases in between. Germline V lookup: CDR1 SNHLY, CDR2 FYNNEI. This CDR3 is CASSWTEEDTQYF. As DNA, the CDR3 is TGTGCCAGCAGTTGGACAGAGGAAGATACGCAGTATTTT.

This chain connects TRBV19 to TRBJ1-1, with TRBD1 identical over 9 bases. V lost 4 bases and J lost 11; bases outside the gene matches: 8. CDR3 size: 13 residues. The germline V gene has CDR1 LNHDA and CDR2 SQIVND (reference sequence). This CDR3 is CASSTETGGLAFF. The CDR3 DNA is TGTGCCAGTAGTACAGAGACAGGGGGTTTGGCTTTCTTT. Together with reference TRBV19 and TRBJ1-1, the CDR3 gives the full variable domain: DGGITQSPKYLFRKEGQNVTLSCEQNLNHDAMYWYRQDPGQGLRLIYYSQIVNDFQKGDIAEGYSVSREKKESFPLTVTSAQKNPTAFYLCASSTETGGLAFFGQGTRLTVV.

This clone was counted a few times. V usage is TRBV7-3 and J usage is TRBJ2-4, with 8 bases identical to TRBD2. This CDR3 contains 14 residues. Losses at the gene ends were 6 bases for V and 1 base for J; bases not matched to a gene: 2. CDR1 is SGHTA, CDR2 FQGTGA, per germline. The CDR3 coding sequence is TGTGCCAGCAGGGCTAGCGGGGCCAAAAACATTCAGTACTTC. Amino acid sequence: CASRASGAKNIQYF.

This clone came up once. The chain combines TRBV7-3 with TRBJ2-5; 13 nucleotides match TRBD2. The CDR3 is made up of 17 amino acids. Germline CDR1 is SGHTA and CDR2 is FQGTGA. J lost 3 bases, V lost 2 bases, and 6 bases had no gene match. CDR3 sequence: CASSLGLAGVFEETQYF. CDR3 DNA sequence: TGTGCCAGCAGCTTAGGACTAGCGGGAGTTTTTGAAGAGACCCAGTACTTC.

The chain is built from TRBV6-1 and TRBJ1-2; no firm D call. CDR3 length: 13 amino acids. Germline V lookup: CDR1 MNHNS, CDR2 SASEGT. V was shortened by 1 base and J by 2 bases, with 5 bases between the two germline ends. The CDR3: CASSEGSNYGYTF. The DNA for the CDR3 is TGTGCCAGCAGTGAAGGCAGCAACTATGGCTACACCTTC.

This clone came up a few times. The rearrangement links TRBV5-1 to TRBJ1-6; 9 bases agree with TRBD1. The CDR3 length is 12 residues. Germline V CDR1 and CDR2: SGHRS, YFSETQ. J was trimmed by 13 bases and V by 5 bases; bases with no gene match: 4. The CDR3 coding sequence is TGCGCCAGCAGGATCGACAGGGGGCCCCTCCACTTT. The encoded protein is CASRIDRGPLHF.

V and J are TRBV6-1 and TRBJ1-1; the match to TRBD1 covers 7 bases. The CDR3 runs to 14 residues. Germline V gives CDR1 MNHNS, CDR2 SASEGT. V trimming: 2 bases; J trimming: 7 bases; junction bases outside the gene matches: 7. The CDR3 spells CASSERRGRSEAFF. The CDR3 DNA is TGTGCCAGCAGTGAACGGAGGGGGCGAAGTGAAGCTTTCTTT.

The chain couples TRBV9 to TRBJ2-3; tentative D call: TRBD2 (5 bases). Germline CDR1 reads SGDLS; CDR2 reads YYNGEE. The CDR3 has 15 amino acids. Trimming took 0 bases from V and 1 from J, leaving 9 bases between them. CDR3 sequence (DNA): TGTGCCAGCAGCGTAGGTAGCGCCGGCACAGATACGCAGTATTTT. Its translation is CASSVGSAGTDTQYF.

This clone has just one count. V gene TRBV29-1 combines with J gene TRBJ2-3; no clear D gene. Trimming shortened V by 8 bases and J by 1 base, and 10 bases separated the two germline ends. CDR3 length: 12 amino acids. The germline gives CDR1 SQVTM, CDR2 ANQGSEA. The CDR3 DNA reads as TGCAGCTACGTCTCCGGCACAGATACGCAGTATTTT. It yields the protein CSYVSGTDTQYF.

The chain couples TRBV19 to TRBJ2-7; 10 bases are a match to TRBD1. J gave up 5 bases and V 5 bases, and 9 bases lay outside the gene matches. The CDR3 covers 15 residues. In germline, CDR1 is LNHDA, CDR2 SQIVND (reference sequence). The CDR3 DNA follows: TGTGCCAGTAGTCCCGAGACAGGGGGCCGGGACGAGCAGTACTTC. It encodes CASSPETGGRDEQYF.

V usage is TRBV29-1 and J usage is TRBJ1-1; D remains unclear. V was cut by 4 bases and J by 5 bases, with 14 bases left in between. Germline CDR1 SQVTM, CDR2 ANQGSEA. The CDR3 consists of 13 residues. This CDR3 reads CSVVLPGRTEAFF. CDR3 sequence (DNA): TGCAGCGTTGTACTTCCAGGACGAACTGAAGCTTTCTTT.

CDR3: CASRPGLGGGYTF. For the CDR3, the DNA is TGTGCCAGCAGGCCAGGGCTAGGAGGTGGCTACACCTTC. V usage is TRBV28 and J usage is TRBJ1-2; maybe TRBD1 (5 bases). The V and J ends lost 6 bases and 7 bases respectively, with 15 bases between them. This CDR3 is built from 13 residues. CDR1 MDHEN and CDR2 SYDVKM come from the germline V gene.